These 28 T cell receptor beta chains came from one sample sequenced in a study of T cells in placental villitis. Findings of the study overall: Median clonality was approximately 0.061 in villitis of unknown etiology placentae versus around 0.0056 in controls.

These TCRs' antigens remain unknown. This was the immunoSEQ v4 assay. TCRdb's table, derived via immunoSEQ multiplex PCR, lists solely in-frame clones and lacks some. Of 700 to 1,000 clones listed, just under 90% are singletons. Sequencing was performed on placental tissue containing maternal and fetal cells. The receptor set was obtained from a human patient with villitis of unknown etiology; the placental T cells may come from both mother and fetus.

This chain links TRBV9 with TRBJ1-1, with no clear D. The CDR3 is 16 amino acids. The V end lost 0 bases, the J end lost 1 base, and 13 bases lay between the germline ends. The V gene's germline CDR1 is SGDLS and CDR2 YYNGEE. Here the CDR3 reads CASSVAMAAGNTEAFF. The CDR3 DNA reads TGTGCCAGCAGCGTAGCTATGGCGGCAGGGAACACTGAAGCTTTCTTT.

This clone was found a few times. The chain links TRBV11-2 to TRBJ2-5; the match to TRBD2 covers 10 bases. In germline, CDR1 is SGHAT, CDR2 FQNNGV. The length of the CDR3 is 16 residues. Unmatched junction bases numbered 9, after V lost 5 bases and J lost 3 bases. This chain's CDR3 is CASSPASSGGEETQYF. The CDR3 nucleotides are TGTGCCAGCAGCCCAGCGTCTAGCGGGGGAGAAGAGACCCAGTACTTC. The complete variable domain, with remaining parts taken from reference TRBV11-2 and TRBJ2-5, reads EAGVAQSPRYKIIEKRQSVAFWCNPISGHATLYWYQQILGQGPKLLIQFQNNGVVDDSQLPKDRFSAERLKGVDSTLKIQPAKLEDSAVYLCASSPASSGGEETQYFGPGTRLLVL.

The chain joins TRBV25-1 to TRBJ2-7, with 11 nucleotides matching TRBD2. The CDR3 spans 16 residues. Germline-derived CDR1 and CDR2 are MGHDK and SYGVNS. The V and J ends lost 4 bases and 1 base, in that order; junction bases with no gene match: 6. The CDR3 sequence is CASSVGTSGSSYEQYF. CDR3 DNA: TGTGCCAGCAGTGTCGGGACTAGCGGTTCTTCCTACGAGCAGTACTTC.

The rearrangement uses TRBV7-9 and TRBJ2-2; the D gene is possibly TRBD2 (6 bases). The CDR3 loop spans 15 amino acids. The germline CDR1 and CDR2 sequences are SEHNR and FQNEAQ (reference sequence). V was trimmed by 2 bases and J by 1 base, leaving 8 bases between them. The CDR3 coding sequence is TGTGCCAGCAGCTTACGGCGGGGGAACACCGGGGAGCTGTTTTTT. Its translation: CASSLRRGNTGELFF.

The chain is built from TRBV3-1 (or the pseudogene TRBV3-2) and TRBJ2-7; possible D gene TRBD1, 5 bases. The CDR3 is 12 residues long. Per the germline V gene, CDR1 is LGHDT and CDR2 is YNNKEL (reference sequence). The ends were cut back, 6 bases at V and 3 bases at J, with 9 bases in the middle. CDR3: CASSHQGYEQYF. DNA for the CDR3: TGTGCCAGCAGTCATCAGGGCTACGAGCAGTACTTC.

The chain joins TRBV10-2 to TRBJ2-1; 9 bases are shared with TRBD2. V lost 3 bases to trimming and J lost 2 bases; unmatched junction nucleotides: 5. The CDR3 length is 16 residues. From germline, CDR1 is WSHSY and CDR2 SAAADI. In nucleotides, the CDR3 is TGCGCCAGCAGTGACGGCGGGGGGGCCCCCTACAATGAGCAGTTCTTC. It encodes CASSDGGGAPYNEQFF.

V is TRBV25-1 and J is TRBJ2-3; no firm D call. This CDR3 is 14 amino acids long. Germline lookup yields CDR1 MGHDK and CDR2 SYGVNS. The V end was cut by 3 bases, the J end by 8 bases, with 15 bases between. The CDR3: CASSETATSGTQYF. For the CDR3, the DNA is TGTGCCAGCAGTGAGACGGCTACCTCGGGTACGCAGTATTTT.

CDR3 in amino acids: CASSPRQGPPDTQYF. The CDR3 DNA follows: TGTGCCAGCAGCCCCCGACAGGGTCCCCCAGATACGCAGTATTTT. V is TRBV5-5 and J is TRBJ2-3; 7 bases are a match to TRBD1. J gave up 4 bases and V 4 bases, and 9 bases lay outside the gene matches. Per the germline V gene, CDR1 is SGHKS and CDR2 is YYEKEE (reference sequence). This CDR3 is built from 15 residues.

This clone was seen only once. The gene calls are TRBV13 and TRBJ2-3; D call uncertain. Trimming took off 5 bases at V and 6 bases at J, with 18 bases between the two ends. The CDR3 is 15 residues long. Germline V gene data show CDR1 as PRHDT and CDR2 as FYEKMQ (reference sequence). The CDR3 loop is CASSKKTTRWDTQYF. Here the CDR3 DNA reads TGTGCCAGCAGCAAAAAGACGACCCGTTGGGATACGCAGTATTTT. Drawing the rest from reference TRBV13 and TRBJ2-3, the complete variable domain is AAGVIQSPRHLIKEKRETATLKCYPIPRHDTVYWYQQGPGQDPQFLISFYEKMQSDKGSIPDRFSAQQFSDYHSELNMSSLELGDSALYFCASSKKTTRWDTQYFGPGTRLTVL.

The chain is built from TRBV2 and TRBJ1-1; D ambiguous. CDR3 length: 13 amino acids. From germline, CDR1 is SNHLY and CDR2 FYNNEI. V was pared by 8 bases and J by 0 bases, with 10 bases between. The DNA of the CDR3 is TGTGCCAGCGGGTCGGACGTGAACACTGAAGCTTTCTTT. Translated: CASGSDVNTEAFF. The whole variable domain, filled in from reference TRBV2 and TRBJ1-1, reads EPEVTQTPSHQVTQMGQEVILRCVPISNHLYFYWYRQILGQKVEFLVSFYNNEISEKSEIFDDQFSVERPDGSNFTLKIRSTKLEDSAMYFCASGSDVNTEAFFGQGTRLTVV.

CDR3 protein: CASSQDPRREAFF. DNA of the CDR3: TGTGCCAGCAGCCAAGACCCCCGGCGGGAAGCTTTCTTT. V and J are TRBV3-1 (or the pseudogene TRBV3-2) and TRBJ1-1, with no clear D. Trimming took off 0 bases at V and 8 bases at J, with 10 bases between the two ends. The CDR3 is 13 residues long. Germline values: CDR1 LGHDT, CDR2 YNNKEL (reference sequence).

The chain is built from TRBV5-5 and TRBJ2-2, with D perhaps being TRBD1 or TRBD2 (6 bases each). Germline values: CDR1 SGHKS, CDR2 YYEKEE (reference sequence). The CDR3 is 15 amino acids. The ends were cut back, 4 bases at V and 3 bases at J, with 13 bases in the middle. This chain's CDR3 is CASSRRGPDTGELFF. As DNA, the CDR3 is TGTGCCAGCAGCCGACGGGGGCCAGACACCGGGGAGCTGTTTTTT.

The V and J genes are TRBV6-5 and TRBJ1-1, with 7 nucleotides matching TRBD1. Germline V gives CDR1 MNHEY, CDR2 SVGAGI. V lost 10 bases, J lost 1 base, and 9 bases stayed unmatched. There are 14 residues in the CDR3. As DNA, the CDR3 is TGTGCCACTTCTTCGGGACAGAAGAACACTGAAGCTTTCTTT. This codes for CATSSGQKNTEAFF.

This chain connects TRBV19 to TRBJ2-2; D unclear. This CDR3 is 15 amino acids long. Germline V gives CDR1 LNHDA, CDR2 SQIVND (reference sequence). Trimming cost V 2 bases and J 4 bases, with 11 bases left between them. The CDR3 is CASSISSGFTGELFF. DNA of the CDR3: TGTGCCAGTAGTATATCGTCCGGCTTCACCGGGGAGCTGTTTTTT. Filled out from reference TRBV19 and TRBJ2-2, the complete variable domain reads DGGITQSPKYLFRKEGQNVTLSCEQNLNHDAMYWYRQDPGQGLRLIYYSQIVNDFQKGDIAEGYSVSREKKESFPLTVTSAQKNPTAFYLCASSISSGFTGELFFGEGSRLTVL.

The chain uses TRBV28 and TRBJ2-3; D gene uncertain. CDR1 MDHEN and CDR2 SYDVKM come from the germline V gene. The V end lost 4 bases, the J end lost 0 bases, and 8 bases lay between the germline ends. There are 14 residues in the CDR3. The CDR3: CASSSDSSTDTQYF. The CDR3 bases are TGTGCCAGCAGTTCAGATTCTAGCACAGATACGCAGTATTTT.

This clone has a single count. This chain joins TRBV5-1 and TRBJ1-1; 8 bases agree with TRBD1. With V trimmed by 0 bases and J by 6 bases, 7 bases remained unmatched. The CDR3 is made up of 15 amino acids. Germline CDR1 and CDR2: SGHRS and YFSETQ. DNA of the CDR3: TGCGCCAGCAGCTTGGTGCCTCAGGGGGCTCCTGAAGCTTTCTTT. Encoded protein: CASSLVPQGAPEAFF.

The chain couples TRBV3-1 (or the pseudogene TRBV3-2) to TRBJ1-1; D not resolved. Germline-derived CDR1 and CDR2 are LGHDT and YNNKEL (reference sequence). This CDR3 is built from 13 residues. Trimming shortened V by 2 bases and J by 2 bases, and 6 bases separated the two germline ends. The CDR3 loop is CASSQTPNTEAFF. The CDR3, as DNA: TGTGCCAGCAGCCAAACACCCAACACTGAAGCTTTCTTT.

This clone appeared a few times. The chain links TRBV18 to TRBJ2-1, with a tentative D call TRBD1 (5 bases). Between the trimmed V and J ends, which lost 4 bases and 6 bases, there was a span of 10 bases. Germline values: CDR1 KGHSH, CDR2 LQKENI. CDR3 length: 13 amino acids. DNA of the CDR3: TGTGCCAGCTCACGAGAGACAGCCAATGAGCAGTTCTTC. The encoded protein is CASSRETANEQFF.

On this clone: At one end the junction does not follow the germline gene, possibly because of a read error. The chain recombines TRBV5-1 with TRBJ2-1, with 9 positions matching TRBD1. CDR3 length: 14 residues. Germline CDR1 reads SGHRS; CDR2 reads YFSETQ. As DNA, the CDR3 is TGCGCCAGCAAGGATCAGGCCGGGACAGGGAATCTGGTCTTC. It is translated as CASKDQAGTGNLVF.

The chain links TRBV29-1 to TRBJ1-2; D is uncertain. The CDR3 totals 13 residues. Germline V CDR1 and CDR2: SQVTM, ANQGSEA. Deletions cut 4 bases from V and 0 bases from J, with 9 bases between. The CDR3 region has the DNA TGCAGCGTTGCGGAGGAGGCTAACTATGGCTACACCTTC. It codes for CSVAEEANYGYTF.

The CDR3 DNA is TGTGCCAGCAGTCCCTGGGGGGAGAAGACCTACAATGAGCAGTTCTTC. This gives the protein CASSPWGEKTYNEQFF. The rearrangement joins TRBV28 to TRBJ2-1; a weak D match, TRBD2 (6 bases). The CDR3 spans 16 residues. The ends were cut back, 5 bases at V and 2 bases at J, with 16 bases in the middle. CDR1 MDHEN and CDR2 SYDVKM come from the germline V gene.

CDR3 in DNA: TGTGCCAGCAGTTTAGGCAGCACAGATACGCAGTATTTT. Residues: CASSLGSTDTQYF. J is TRBJ2-3 and V is TRBV12-3 or TRBV12-4; D is undetermined. This CDR3 has 13 residues. Trimming cost V 1 base and J 0 bases, with 2 bases left between them.

This clone has a single count. This chain uses TRBV7-3 with TRBJ2-2; D is unclear. The CDR3 is 13 amino acids. V lost 5 bases, J lost 3 bases, and 7 bases lay in between. Germline lookup yields CDR1 SGHTA and CDR2 FQGTGA. In DNA, the CDR3 is TGTGCCAGCAGCGAATATCACACCGGGGAGCTGTTTTTT. Protein sequence: CASSEYHTGELFF.

V gene TRBV6-4 combines with J gene TRBJ2-1; TRBD2 matches 7 bases. V was pared by 4 bases and J by 11 bases, with 5 bases of the junction left unmatched. CDR1 and CDR2 from the germline V gene are MRHNA and SNTAGT. This CDR3 comprises 12 residues. Here the CDR3 reads CASSGASGKQFF. The CDR3 region has the DNA TGTGCCAGCAGTGGGGCTAGCGGTAAGCAGTTCTTC.

The chain employs TRBV7-9 and TRBJ2-3, with a weak D call TRBD1 (5 bases). V was trimmed by 5 bases and J by 4 bases, leaving 13 bases between them. Germline V gene data show CDR1 as SEHNR and CDR2 as FQNEAQ (reference sequence). This CDR3 comprises 14 residues. The CDR3 region has the DNA TGTGCCAGCAGCCAAAGACAGTATTCAGATACGCAGTATTTT. Translating it yields CASSQRQYSDTQYF.

This clone was picked up a small number of times. The rearrangement uses TRBV18 and TRBJ2-1; tentative D call: TRBD2 (6 bases). Trimming stripped 0 bases from V and 4 bases from J, with 13 bases between. The CDR3 is 16 residues long. Germline V gene lookup returns CDR1 KGHSH and CDR2 LQKENI. The CDR3: CASSPPLGGVYNEQFF. The CDR3 DNA follows: TGTGCCAGCTCACCACCGTTGGGAGGTGTTTACAATGAGCAGTTCTTC.

The rearrangement joins TRBV7-2 to TRBJ1-2; D may be TRBD1 (6 bases). The CDR3 runs to 13 residues. V was trimmed by 6 bases and J by 4 bases, leaving 12 bases between them. The germline gives CDR1 SGHTA, CDR2 FQGNSA. CDR3 region: CASSAGGGYGYTF. Written as DNA, the CDR3 is TGTGCCAGCAGTGCCGGGGGCGGCTATGGCTACACCTTC.

The count of this clone is one. The V call is TRBV21-1, the J call TRBJ1-5. TRBV21-1 is given as a pseudogene. This CDR3 contains 16 residues. The CDR3 is CASSAWEGIGNQPQHF. DNA of the CDR3: TGTGCCAGCAGCGCATGGGAGGGCATAGGCAATCAGCCCCAGCATTTT.